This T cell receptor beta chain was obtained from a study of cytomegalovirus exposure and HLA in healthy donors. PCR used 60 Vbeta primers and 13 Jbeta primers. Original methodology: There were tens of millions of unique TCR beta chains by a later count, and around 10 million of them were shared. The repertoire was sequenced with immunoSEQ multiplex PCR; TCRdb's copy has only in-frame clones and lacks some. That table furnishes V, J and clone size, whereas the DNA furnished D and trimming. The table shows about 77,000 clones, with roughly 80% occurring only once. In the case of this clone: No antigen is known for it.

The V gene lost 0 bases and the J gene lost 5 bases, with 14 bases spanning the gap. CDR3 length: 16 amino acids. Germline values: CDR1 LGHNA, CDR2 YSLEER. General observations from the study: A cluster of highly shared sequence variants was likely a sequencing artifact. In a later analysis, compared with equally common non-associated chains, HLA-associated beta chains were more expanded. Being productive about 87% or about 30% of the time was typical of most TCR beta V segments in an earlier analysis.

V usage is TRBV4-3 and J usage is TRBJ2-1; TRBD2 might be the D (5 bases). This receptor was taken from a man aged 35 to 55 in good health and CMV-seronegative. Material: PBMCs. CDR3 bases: TGCGCCAGCAGCCAAGATTGGAACGGACTGAACAATGAGCAGTTCTTC. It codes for CASSQDWNGLNNEQFF.